This passage covers 8 T cell receptor beta chains from one sample sequenced in a study of human T cells and chemical hapten exposure. TCRdb re-called the RACE reads through MiXCR, storing one row per CDR3 protein. The sample includes 84,000 or so distinct CDR3 sequences, roughly a tenth of them seen just once. Time point defined: patch test 2, 6 weeks after DPC sensitization. Documented treatment: therapeutic diphenylcyclopropenone sensitization with weekly scalp DPC. The material was whole blood, obtained in connection with sensitization to the hapten diphenylcyclopropenone (DPC). These receptors all come from a woman aged 25 to 39 with alopecia areata. Some clones in this sample may be carry-over from other donors' samples.

This clonotype was detected ten times or more. This rearrangement joins TRBV4-2 to TRBJ2-2; D call uncertain. V dropped 3 bases and J dropped 4 bases, with 3 bases sitting between them. CDR1 and CDR2 from the germline V gene are LGHNA and YNFKEQ. The CDR3 has 12 amino acids. The CDR3 spells CASSHPTGELFF. CDR3 bases: TGTGCCAGCAGCCACCCCACCGGGGAGCTGTTTTTT.

This clonotype was recorded at least ten times. The chain carries TRBV20-1 and TRBJ2-1; TRBD2 agrees at 8 bases. This CDR3 is 16 amino acids long. In germline, CDR1 is DFQATT, CDR2 SNEGSKA (reference sequence). V shed 0 bases and J 5 bases; nucleotides not matched to a gene: 9. CDR3 sequence: CSARDRAGVADNEQFF. The DNA of the CDR3 is TGCAGTGCTAGAGATAGAGCGGGAGTAGCCGACAATGAGCAGTTCTTC.

The V call is TRBV29-1, the J call TRBJ2-5; D may be TRBD1 (5 bases). The CDR3 consists of 12 residues. Trimming removed 3 bases at V and 4 bases at J, with 9 bases between. Germline CDR1 and CDR2: SQVTM and ANQGSEA. CDR3 amino acids: CSVEGPIETQYF. CDR3 DNA sequence: TGCAGCGTTGAGGGGCCGATAGAGACCCAGTACTTC.

The table lists this clonotype with many counts. The J gene is TRBJ2-1, the V gene TRBV6-4; 8 bases line up with TRBD2. Germline CDR1 MRHNA, CDR2 SNTAGT. Unmatched junction bases numbered 5, after V lost 5 bases and J lost 5 bases. This CDR3 has 14 amino acids. As DNA, the CDR3 is TGTGCCAGCAGTTATAGCGGGGATGACAATGAGCAGTTCTTC. Translation: CASSYSGDDNEQFF.

This clonotype was found many times. This chain connects TRBV9 to TRBJ2-2; D unclear. V was trimmed by 0 bases and J by 6 bases, leaving 9 bases between them. The V gene's germline CDR1 is SGDLS and CDR2 YYNGEE. The CDR3 totals 14 residues. The DNA of the CDR3 is TGTGCCAGCAGCGTAGTCGGTAACCCCGGGGAGCTGTTTTTT. Protein: CASSVVGNPGELFF.

This clonotype was seen repeatedly, ten times or more. V and J are TRBV29-1 and TRBJ2-3; D call uncertain. CDR3 size: 12 residues. Germline CDR1 and CDR2: SQVTM and ANQGSEA. V was cut by 6 bases and J by 2 bases, with 9 bases left in between. CDR3 sequence reads: CSVEHNTDTQYF. The CDR3, as DNA: TGCAGCGTGGAACACAACACAGATACGCAGTATTTT.

The sample holds a few counts of this clonotype. This sequence joins TRBV15 and TRBJ2-1; no clear D gene. The length of the CDR3 is 15 residues. Germline values: CDR1 LNHNV, CDR2 YYDKDF (reference sequence). V was clipped by 7 bases and J by 2 bases, with 15 bases between them. The CDR3, as DNA: TGTGCCACCAAGGGCTCCAGAGACGCCTACAATGAGCAGTTCTTC. It encodes CATKGSRDAYNEQFF. Drawing the rest from reference TRBV15 and TRBJ2-1, the complete variable domain is DAMVIQNPRYQVTQFGKPVTLSCSQTLNHNVMYWYQQKSSQAPKLLFHYYDKDFNNEADTPDNFQSRRPNTSFCFLDIRSPGLGDTAMYLCATKGSRDAYNEQFFGPGTRLTVL.

The sample holds many counts of this clonotype. The chain recombines TRBV24-1 with TRBJ2-1; a possible D gene is TRBD2 (5 bases). The CDR3 runs 16 residues. Germline V gene lookup returns CDR1 KGHDR and CDR2 SFDVKD. Trimming left V 5 bases short and J 8 bases short, with 21 bases between. The CDR3 is CATSGELDPASDEQFF. CDR3 coding DNA: TGTGCCACCAGTGGGGAGTTAGATCCCGCGAGCGATGAGCAGTTCTTC.